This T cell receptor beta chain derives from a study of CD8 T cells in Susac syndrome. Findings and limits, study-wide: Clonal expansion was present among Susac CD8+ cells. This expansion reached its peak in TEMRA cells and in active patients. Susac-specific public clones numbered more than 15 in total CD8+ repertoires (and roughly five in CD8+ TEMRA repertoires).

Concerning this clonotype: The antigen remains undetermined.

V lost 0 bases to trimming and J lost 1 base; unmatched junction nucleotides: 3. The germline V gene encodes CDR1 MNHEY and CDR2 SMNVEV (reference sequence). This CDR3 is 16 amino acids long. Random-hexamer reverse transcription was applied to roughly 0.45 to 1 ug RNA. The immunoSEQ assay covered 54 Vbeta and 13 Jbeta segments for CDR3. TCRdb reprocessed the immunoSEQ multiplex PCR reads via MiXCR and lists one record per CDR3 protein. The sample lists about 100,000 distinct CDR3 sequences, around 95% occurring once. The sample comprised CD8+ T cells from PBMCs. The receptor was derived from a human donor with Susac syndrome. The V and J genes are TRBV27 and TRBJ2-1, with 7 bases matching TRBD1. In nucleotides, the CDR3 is TGTGCCAGCAGTTTATCTGAGGGGGCGTCCTACAATGAGCAGTTCTTC. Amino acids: CASSLSEGASYNEQFF.